Reported below is one TCR beta chain. The data belong to a study of T cell changes during pregnancy in multiple sclerosis. This CDR3 region has 16 residues. The J segment lost 5 bases and the V segment lost 4 bases, leaving 10 bases of the junction unmatched. CDR1 is SGHNT, CDR2 YYREEE, per germline (reference sequence). Data came from immunoSEQ multiplex PCR; TCRdb stores just in-frame clones and leaves some out. The sample carries 48,000 or so clones, over 75% recorded once. The V gene is TRBV5-4, the J gene TRBJ2-7; 12 bases fit TRBD2. Sample: CD4+ T cells from peripheral blood mononuclear cells, taken in the second trimester of pregnancy. The origin of this receptor is a female donor with multiple sclerosis, enrolled in a pregnancy study. The CDR3 reads CASSLPSGRADNEQYF. The CDR3, as DNA: TGTGCCAGCAGCCTACCTAGCGGGAGGGCCGACAACGAGCAGTACTTC.